The 14 T cell receptor beta chains below come from one sample, sequenced in a study of cytotoxic CD8 clonotypes in ibrutinib-treated CLL. Some clones are missing from TCRdb's copy, which holds only in-frame ones; the method was immunoSEQ multiplex PCR. Of 45,000 to 65,000 clones in the sample, around four fifths were seen once. Sequences were derived from PBMCs, sampled after 24 months of ibrutinib treatment. The origin of the receptors is a human donor with chronic lymphocytic leukemia.

Comments on this clone: Mismatch with germline at one junction end may stem from a read error. The V and J genes are TRBV7-9 and TRBJ1-2, with D unresolved. The CDR3 runs to 11 residues. The germline gives CDR1 SEHNR, CDR2 FQNEAQ (reference sequence). CDR3 nucleotide sequence: TGTGCCAGCAGCTTAGGGACGGATTCGCGATTC. Translated: CASSLGTDSRF.

The CDR3 reads CASSEASTSGNYEQYF. CDR3 DNA: TGTGCCAGCAGTGAAGCGTCGACTAGCGGGAATTACGAGCAGTACTTC. This chain uses TRBV6-1 with TRBJ2-7; 11 nucleotides line up with TRBD2. The CDR3 length is 16 residues. Germline CDR1 is MNHNS and CDR2 is SASEGT. After removal of 0 bases from V and 4 bases from J, the junction contained 5 bases not matched to a gene.

This chain uses TRBV4-3 with TRBJ2-2; TRBD2 agrees at 13 bases. Trimming removed 7 bases from V and 6 bases from J; junction bases left unmatched: 8. Germline assignment: CDR1 LGHNA and CDR2 YSLEER. The CDR3 spans 16 residues. The CDR3 region is CASTSWTSGSSGELFF. Here the CDR3 DNA reads TGCGCCAGCACCTCCTGGACTAGCGGGAGCTCCGGGGAGCTGTTTTTT.

This chain links TRBV4-3 with TRBJ2-2; a possible D gene is TRBD1 (6 bases). The germline CDR1 and CDR2 sequences are LGHNA and YSLEER. V lost 1 base to trimming and J lost 1 base, with 10 bases between them. The CDR3 sequence is 16 residues long. The CDR3 loop reads CASSQGATGNTGELFF. In DNA, the CDR3 is TGCGCCAGCAGCCAAGGGGCGACAGGGAACACCGGGGAGCTGTTTTTT.

The CDR3 region is CASNSGGDNEQFF. In nucleotides, the CDR3 is TGTGCCAGTAATAGCGGGGGGGACAATGAGCAGTTCTTC. V usage is TRBV19 and J usage is TRBJ2-1, with 11 bases that match TRBD2. Germline-derived CDR1 and CDR2 are LNHDA and SQIVND (reference sequence). This CDR3 spans 13 amino acids. Trimming removed 7 bases from V and 5 bases from J; junction bases left unmatched: 1.

The rearrangement links TRBV6-1 to TRBJ2-3; D not certain. V was cut by 2 bases and J by 9 bases, with 9 bases left in between. Germline V gene lookup returns CDR1 MNHNS and CDR2 SASEGT. This CDR3 region has 12 residues. CDR3 DNA sequence: TGTGCCAGCAGTGAAAATTCTGGGACGCAGTATTTT. This codes for CASSENSGTQYF.

This rearrangement joins TRBV19 to TRBJ2-7; D is possibly TRBD1 (7 bases). Between the trimmed V and J ends, which lost 4 bases and 4 bases, there was a span of 11 bases. From germline, CDR1 is LNHDA and CDR2 SQIVND (reference sequence). The CDR3 covers 13 residues. The CDR3 loop reads CASSSGTAYEQYF. CDR3 DNA sequence: TGTGCCAGTAGTAGCGGGACAGCGTACGAGCAGTACTTC.

The chain couples TRBV21-1 to TRBJ1-3; the D call of TRBD1 is as the table states it, not checked on the DNA. TRBV21-1 is deemed a pseudogene. The CDR3 spans 16 residues. Written as DNA, the CDR3 is TGTGCCAGCAGCACCTACAGGGATATCACTGGAAACACCATATATTTT. As protein: CASSTYRDITGNTIYF.

The genes are TRBV11-2 and TRBJ2-5; 8 bases match TRBD1. The J call may be incorrect, as the DNA end agrees better with TRBJ2-7. The germline gives CDR1 SGHAT, CDR2 FQNNGV. The CDR3 consists of 15 residues. CDR3 bases: TGTGCCAGCAGCTTCGGGACAGGAGCCTCCTACGAGCAGTACTTC. It yields the protein CASSFGTGASYEQYF.

The table lists this clone with a count of one. The chain uses TRBV30 and TRBJ1-1, with 10 bases matching TRBD1. Per the germline V gene, CDR1 is GTSNPN and CDR2 is SVGIG (reference sequence). V trimming: 3 bases; J trimming: 4 bases; junction bases outside the gene matches: 8. The CDR3 sequence is 15 residues long. The CDR3 loop is CAWSDLGQGFTEAFF. DNA of the CDR3: TGTGCCTGGAGCGACTTGGGACAGGGGTTCACTGAAGCTTTCTTT.

The rearrangement uses TRBV12-5 and TRBJ1-5; no clear D gene. The CDR3 consists of 13 residues. Germline V gene lookup returns CDR1 LGHNT and CDR2 FRNRAP. The V end was cut by 1 base, the J end by 4 bases, with 5 bases between. The CDR3: CASGLEENQPQHF. CDR3 coding DNA: TGTGCTAGTGGTTTGGAGGAAAATCAGCCCCAGCATTTT.

The chain uses TRBV7-6 and TRBJ2-7, with 12 bases aligning to TRBD2. V lost 5 bases to trimming and J lost 4 bases; unmatched junction nucleotides: 6. The length of the CDR3 is 15 residues. Germline V lookup: CDR1 SGHVS, CDR2 FNYEAQ. DNA for the CDR3: TGTGCCAGCAGCGATATGACTAGCGGGAGTTACGAGCAGTACTTC. Translated, it gives CASSDMTSGSYEQYF.

V and J are TRBV5-6 and TRBJ1-4, with 8 bases identical to TRBD1. Germline CDR1 reads SGHDT; CDR2 reads YYEEEE. The CDR3 spans 16 residues. With 4 bases clipped from V and 0 bases from J, the junction kept 5 bases outside the gene matches. The CDR3 is CASSIKQGATNEKLFF. CDR3 in DNA: TGTGCCAGCAGCATAAAACAGGGGGCAACTAATGAAAAACTGTTTTTT.

The chain employs TRBV29-1 and TRBJ2-2; 8 bases fit TRBD1. Trimming removed 6 bases from V and 3 bases from J; junction bases left unmatched: 3. This CDR3 is 13 amino acids long. Germline V lookup: CDR1 SQVTM, CDR2 ANQGSEA. The CDR3 sequence is CSVGQGYTGELFF. CDR3 bases: TGCAGCGTCGGACAGGGATACACCGGGGAGCTGTTTTTT.